This T cell receptor beta chain was captured by sequencing in a study of regulatory T cells in long-lasting Graves disease. Trimming took 1 base from V and 6 from J, leaving 11 bases between them. Germline V gives CDR1 SGHKS, CDR2 YYEKEE (reference sequence). The CDR3 is 13 residues long. The TCR beta library used iRepertoire HTBI primers with Arm-PCR amplification of CDR3. TCRdb independently ran MiXCR on the multiplex PCR reads; one entry per CDR3 protein. The profile shows about 560,000 distinct CDR3 sequences, about 16% of them singletons. In the case of this clonotype: The antigen remains unidentified.

Time point given: newly diagnosed GD, antithyroid drugs for less than 3 months. Generation of the TCR library employed RNA extracted from PBMCs. Study outcomes and limitations: Gene preferences differed: TRBV28, TRBJ1-2, TRBJ2-5 in persistent cases.

The data were also submitted as part of a second study, on T cells in Graves' hyperthyroidism and ophthalmopathy. That work adds: Through a model of 13 V-J features, ophthalmopathy was separated from stable hyperthyroidism.

The receptor comes from a man younger than 35 with Graves disease. This sequence joins TRBV5-5 and TRBJ2-7, with D tentatively TRBD1 or TRBD2 (5 bases each). Source: peripheral blood mononuclear cells (PBMCs), taken at new diagnosis, from a patient treated with antithyroid drugs. The CDR3 sequence is CASSLSSGAEQYF. CDR3 nucleotides: TGTGCCAGCAGCTTGTCGTCCGGGGCCGAGCAGTACTTC.